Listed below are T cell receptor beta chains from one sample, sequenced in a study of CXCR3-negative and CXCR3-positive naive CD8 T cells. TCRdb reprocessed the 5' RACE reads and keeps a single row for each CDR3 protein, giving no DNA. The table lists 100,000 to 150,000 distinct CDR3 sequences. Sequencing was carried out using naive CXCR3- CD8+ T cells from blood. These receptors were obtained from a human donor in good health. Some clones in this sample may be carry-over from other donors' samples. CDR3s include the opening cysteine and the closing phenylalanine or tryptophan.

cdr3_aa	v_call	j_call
CASSFPQGEIHGYTF	TRBV7-9	TRBJ1-2
CASSQDWIAGGGFSYNEQFF	TRBV4-3	TRBJ2-1
CASRTFNQPQHF	TRBV2	TRBJ1-5
CASSEASHTNTEAFF	TRBV2	TRBJ1-1
CASSLGTGGGQETQYF	TRBV6-5	TRBJ2-5
CASTKSLTGNTNTGELFF	TRBV12-3/TRBV12-4	TRBJ2-2
CAISAFGEGTYEQYF	TRBV10-3	TRBJ2-7
CASSLGEGEVNTEAFF	TRBV4-3	TRBJ1-1
CSVEIGQAYEQYF	TRBV29-1	TRBJ2-7
CASSPWGQGVSNEQFF	TRBV12-3/TRBV12-4	TRBJ2-1
CASSQDLGAGNEQFF	TRBV4-3	TRBJ2-1
CASKTDRPNTEAFF	TRBV28	TRBJ1-1
CASSLGPVGYTF	TRBV12-3/TRBV12-4	TRBJ1-2
CSVGAGVRRTSAGMYYNEQFF	TRBV29-1	TRBJ2-1
CASSFGAAYTGELFF	TRBV5-4	TRBJ2-2
CASRDALGPGRRQYF	TRBV28	TRBJ2-7
CASSPSSSWGTEAFF	TRBV9	TRBJ1-1
CATSDATGIETQYF	TRBV24-1	TRBJ2-5
CAINDLAGDSYEQYF	TRBV10-3	TRBJ2-7
CASSHGLDLSEFNQPQHF	TRBV4-1	TRBJ1-5
CASSQGFQETQYF	TRBV14	TRBJ2-5
CSVGHGDTYEQYF	TRBV29-1	TRBJ2-7
CASSFGLTGGLEQYF	TRBV12-3/TRBV12-4	TRBJ2-7
CASSLKGQGTYEQYF	TRBV19	TRBJ2-7
CASYSRGDYGYTF	TRBV27	TRBJ1-2
CASRSVGEQFF	TRBV5-4	TRBJ2-1
CASGLARTVSGANVLTF	TRBV12-5	TRBJ2-6
CASSLFSQPSYEQYF	TRBV7-2	TRBJ2-7
CASSFHRTGVIEAFF	TRBV5-5	TRBJ1-1
CASSFGVSNQPQHF	TRBV12-3/TRBV12-4	TRBJ1-5
CASTGLSYNEQFF	TRBV7-8	TRBJ2-1
CASSLPAELFF	TRBV7-9	TRBJ2-2
CASSVTGYNEQFF	TRBV6-2/TRBV6-3	TRBJ2-1
CASTLGRESYNEQFF	TRBV27	TRBJ2-1
CASSLRFDYEQYF	TRBV11-3	TRBJ2-7
CASSPFPTVGETQYF	TRBV7-6	TRBJ2-5
CASSYSGFSSYNEQFF	TRBV6-6	TRBJ2-1
CASSPPQTGSEQYF	TRBV11-2	TRBJ2-7
CSVVVQGDRYEQYF	TRBV29-1	TRBJ2-7
CASSEPERTEETQYF	TRBV6-7	TRBJ2-5
CASSQEFVGERTGNTIYF	TRBV4-3	TRBJ1-3
CASSQVQGVINQPQHF	TRBV4-1	TRBJ1-5
CAWALGGQNEQFF	TRBV30	TRBJ2-1
CASSPTSGSYEQYF	TRBV12-3/TRBV12-4	TRBJ2-7
CASSITGQGARASTDTQYF	TRBV28	TRBJ2-3
CASSSFIVLAESRWQFF	TRBV10-1	TRBJ2-1
CASSESHLAGVVDNEQFF	TRBV25-1	TRBJ2-1
CASSRSGGTDTQYF	TRBV7-8	TRBJ2-3
CSGGIGPFSYNEQFF	TRBV29-1	TRBJ2-1
CSADSGGGPQETQYF	TRBV20-1	TRBJ2-5
CASSPLEGAYNEQFF	TRBV5-4	TRBJ2-1
CSVARQGNEQYF	TRBV29-1	TRBJ2-7
CSGRSLVTEAFF	TRBV29-1	TRBJ1-1
CASSQTDSEAFF	TRBV4-1	TRBJ1-1
CASSSGHLGQFF	TRBV5-8	TRBJ2-1
CASSLNGFMRGTEAFF	TRBV12-3/TRBV12-4	TRBJ1-1
CASSQENGGPQETQYF	TRBV4-1	TRBJ2-5
CASSETAPNPSNQPQHF	TRBV6-2/TRBV6-3	TRBJ1-5
CAIRPQPYGYTF	TRBV7-9	TRBJ1-2
CASSVEGRITDTQYF	TRBV9	TRBJ2-3